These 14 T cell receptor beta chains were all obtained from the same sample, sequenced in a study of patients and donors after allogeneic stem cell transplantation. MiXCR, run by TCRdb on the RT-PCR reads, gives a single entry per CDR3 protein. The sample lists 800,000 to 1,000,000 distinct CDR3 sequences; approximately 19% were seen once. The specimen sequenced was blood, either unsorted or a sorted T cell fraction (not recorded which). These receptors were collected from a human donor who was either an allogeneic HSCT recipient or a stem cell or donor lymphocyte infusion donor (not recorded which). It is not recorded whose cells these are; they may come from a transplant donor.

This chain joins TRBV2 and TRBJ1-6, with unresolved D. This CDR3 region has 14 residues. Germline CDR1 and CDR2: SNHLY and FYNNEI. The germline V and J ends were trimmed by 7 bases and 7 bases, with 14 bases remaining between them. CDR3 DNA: TGTGCCAGCACCATAGGTGGAACGAATTCACCCCTCCACTTT. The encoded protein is CASTIGGTNSPLHF.

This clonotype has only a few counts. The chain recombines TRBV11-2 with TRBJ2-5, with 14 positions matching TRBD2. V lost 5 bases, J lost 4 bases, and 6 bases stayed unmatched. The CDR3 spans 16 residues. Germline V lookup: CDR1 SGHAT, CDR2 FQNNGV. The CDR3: CASSPGLAGVGETQYF. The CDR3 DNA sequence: TGTGCCAGCAGCCCGGGACTAGCGGGAGTTGGAGAGACCCAGTACTTC.

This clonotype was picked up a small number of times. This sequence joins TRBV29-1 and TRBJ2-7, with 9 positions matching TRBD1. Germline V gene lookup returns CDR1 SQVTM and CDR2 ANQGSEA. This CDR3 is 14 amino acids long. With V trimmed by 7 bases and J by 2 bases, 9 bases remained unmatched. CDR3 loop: CSASNRGLPYEQYF. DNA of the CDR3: TGCAGCGCCTCCAACAGGGGGCTTCCCTACGAGCAGTACTTC.

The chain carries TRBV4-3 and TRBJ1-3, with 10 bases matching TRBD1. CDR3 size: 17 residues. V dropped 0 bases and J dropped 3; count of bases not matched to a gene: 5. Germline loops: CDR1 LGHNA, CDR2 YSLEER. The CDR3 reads CASSQDLDRGLGNTIYF. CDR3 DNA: TGCGCCAGCAGCCAAGATCTCGACAGGGGGCTTGGAAACACCATATATTTT.

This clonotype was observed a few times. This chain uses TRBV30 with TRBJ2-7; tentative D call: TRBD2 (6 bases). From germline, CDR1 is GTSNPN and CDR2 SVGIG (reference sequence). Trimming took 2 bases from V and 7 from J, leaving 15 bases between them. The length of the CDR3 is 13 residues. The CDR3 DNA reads TGTGCCTGGAGTACGGCGGGAACGGGGGAGCAGTACTTC. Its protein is CAWSTAGTGEQYF.

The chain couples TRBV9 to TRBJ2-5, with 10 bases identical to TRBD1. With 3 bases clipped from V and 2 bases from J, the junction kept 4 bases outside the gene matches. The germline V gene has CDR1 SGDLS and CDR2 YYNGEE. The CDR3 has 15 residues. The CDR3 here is CASSEGQGVQETQYF. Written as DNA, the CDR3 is TGTGCCAGCAGCGAAGGACAGGGGGTACAAGAGACCCAGTACTTC. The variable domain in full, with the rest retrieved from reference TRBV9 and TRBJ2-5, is DSGVTQTPKHLITATGQRVTLRCSPRSGDLSVYWYQQSLDQGLQFLIQYYNGEERAKGNILERFSAQQFPDLHSELNLSSLELGDSALYFCASSEGQGVQETQYFGPGTRLLVL.

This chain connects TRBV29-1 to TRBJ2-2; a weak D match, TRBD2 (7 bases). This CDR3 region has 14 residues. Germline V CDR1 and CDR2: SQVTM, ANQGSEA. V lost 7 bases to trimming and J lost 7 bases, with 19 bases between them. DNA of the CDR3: TGCAGCGCCAAGGTGGGGGGGCTCGGCGGGGAGCTGTTTTTT. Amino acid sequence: CSAKVGGLGGELFF.

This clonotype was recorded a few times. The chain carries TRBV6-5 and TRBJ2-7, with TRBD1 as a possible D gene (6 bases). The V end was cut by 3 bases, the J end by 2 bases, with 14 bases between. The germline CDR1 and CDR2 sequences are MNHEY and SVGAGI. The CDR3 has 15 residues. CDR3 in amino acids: CASSYGGHGTYEQYF. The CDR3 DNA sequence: TGTGCCAGCAGTTATGGGGGACATGGGACCTACGAGCAGTACTTC.

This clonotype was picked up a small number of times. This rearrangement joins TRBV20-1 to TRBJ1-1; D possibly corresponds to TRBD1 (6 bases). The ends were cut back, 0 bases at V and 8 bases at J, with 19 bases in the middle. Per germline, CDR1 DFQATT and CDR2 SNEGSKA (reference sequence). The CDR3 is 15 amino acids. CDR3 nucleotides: TGCAGTGCTAGAGAGGATGGCTGGGACACGAAAGAAGCTTTCTTT. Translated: CSAREDGWDTKEAFF.

The CDR3 spells CAIGRQAYEQYF. DNA for the CDR3: TGTGCCATCGGGCGGCAGGCCTACGAGCAGTACTTC. V usage is TRBV10-3 and J usage is TRBJ2-7; D unresolved. Per the germline V gene, CDR1 is ENHRY and CDR2 is SYGVKD. V lost 8 bases and J 2 bases, leaving 10 bases between the germline ends. This CDR3 comprises 12 residues.

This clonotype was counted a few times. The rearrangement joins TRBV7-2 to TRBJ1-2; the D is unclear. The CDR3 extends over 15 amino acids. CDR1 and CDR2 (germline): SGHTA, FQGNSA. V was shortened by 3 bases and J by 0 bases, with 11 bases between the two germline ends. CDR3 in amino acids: CASSFHWTSNYGYTF. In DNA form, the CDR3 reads TGTGCCAGCAGCTTTCACTGGACCTCTAACTATGGCTACACCTTC.

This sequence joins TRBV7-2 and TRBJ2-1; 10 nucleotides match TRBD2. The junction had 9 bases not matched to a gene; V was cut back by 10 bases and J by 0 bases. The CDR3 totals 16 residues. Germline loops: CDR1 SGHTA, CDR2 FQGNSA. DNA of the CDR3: TGTGCCACCAAGAGAGCGGGGGGGTCCTCCTACAATGAGCAGTTCTTC. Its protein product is CATKRAGGSSYNEQFF.

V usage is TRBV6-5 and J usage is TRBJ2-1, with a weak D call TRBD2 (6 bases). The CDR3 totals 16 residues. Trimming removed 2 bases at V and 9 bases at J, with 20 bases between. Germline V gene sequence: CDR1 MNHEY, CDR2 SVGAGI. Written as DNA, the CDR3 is TGTGCCAGCAGTTACCGCACAGGTGGGACTTCGGGTGAGCAGTTCTTC. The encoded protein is CASSYRTGGTSGEQFF.

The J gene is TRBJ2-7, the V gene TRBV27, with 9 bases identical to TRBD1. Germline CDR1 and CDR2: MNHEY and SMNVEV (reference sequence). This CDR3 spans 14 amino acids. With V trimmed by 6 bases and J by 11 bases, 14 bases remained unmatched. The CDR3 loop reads CASSPILYRGQKYF. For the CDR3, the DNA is TGTGCCAGCAGCCCAATTTTGTACAGGGGGCAAAAGTACTTC.